Below are 21 T cell receptor beta chains sequenced from a single sample in a study of regulatory T cells in long-lasting Graves disease. Investigators prepared the TCR beta libraries by applying iRepertoire HTBI primers and Arm-PCR of CDR3 regions. TCRdb passed the multiplex PCR reads through MiXCR, listing each CDR3 protein once. Among 500,000 to 700,000 distinct CDR3 sequences, approximately 31% were seen once, and the ten largest hold 35% to 55%. The time point is: persistent/refractory GD, antithyroid drugs over 5 years with positive TRAb. From RNA extracted from PBMCs, the TCR library was made. The specimen comprised peripheral blood mononuclear cells (PBMCs), sampled when the disease was refractory, from a patient treated with antithyroid drugs. Source of these receptors: a female donor with Graves disease.

V gene TRBV12-3 or TRBV12-4 combines with J gene TRBJ1-5; 9 bases match TRBD1. There are 15 residues in the CDR3. V lost 6 bases, J lost 5 bases, and 8 bases stayed unmatched. The chain's CDR3 is CASSVDRGGHQPQHF. The CDR3 DNA reads as TGTGCCAGCAGCGTCGACAGGGGGGGACATCAGCCCCAGCATTTT.

This clonotype was seen more than once but under ten times. The chain couples TRBV6-1 to TRBJ2-7; 8 bases align to TRBD2. The CDR3 extends over 15 amino acids. The germline V gene has CDR1 MNHNS and CDR2 SASEGT. Unmatched junction bases numbered 8, after V lost 7 bases and J lost 0 bases. This chain's CDR3 is CASIKAGALSYEQYF. The CDR3 DNA is TGTGCCAGCATCAAAGCGGGAGCCCTCTCCTACGAGCAGTACTTC.

This clonotype was detected only once. The gene calls are TRBV11-1 and TRBJ1-1; D ambiguous. The germline CDR1 and CDR2 sequences are SGHAT and FQDESV (reference sequence). Trimming removed 5 bases from V and 0 bases from J, with 7 bases in between. This CDR3 is built from 13 residues. The CDR3 protein is CASSQLVNTEAFF. The CDR3 DNA is TGTGCCAGCAGCCAGTTGGTGAACACTGAAGCTTTCTTT.

This clonotype was observed a handful of times. The limits of the CDR3 on the DNA are not certain, so only TCRdb's listed CDR3 is given. The CDR3 sequence is CASSQIGFGAGELFF. V gene TRBV14 combines with J gene TRBJ2-2. Germline CDR1 SGHDN, CDR2 FVKESK. The CDR3 is made up of 15 amino acids, end residues included.

The chain uses TRBV14 and TRBJ2-4, with 7 bases matching TRBD2. The V segment lost 5 bases and the J segment 9 bases; nucleotides outside the gene matches: 7. Germline V lookup: CDR1 SGHDN, CDR2 FVKESK. The CDR3 has 13 residues. CDR3 sequence reads: CASSKGTSAIQYF. The CDR3 DNA is TGTGCCAGCAGCAAAGGAACTAGCGCCATTCAGTACTTC.

Turning to this clonotype: At one boundary the junction diverges from the germline segment, which might be a read error. The J gene is TRBJ2-2, the V gene TRBV12-3 or TRBV12-4, with unresolved D. This CDR3 has 14 amino acids. The CDR3 coding sequence is TGTGCCAGCAGTTTAGGGGGAAACACCAGGGAGCTGTTTTTT. It translates to CASSLGGNTRELFF.

The genes are TRBV3-1 and TRBJ2-5, with 13 bases that match TRBD2. Germline V gives CDR1 LGHDT, CDR2 YNNKEL (reference sequence). J gave up 5 bases and V 3 bases, and 3 bases lay outside the gene matches. This CDR3 has 15 residues. CDR3 sequence: CASSHLTSGRETQYF. The CDR3 DNA reads as TGTGCCAGCAGCCATTTGACTAGCGGGAGGGAGACCCAGTACTTC.

The chain links TRBV12-3 or TRBV12-4 to TRBJ2-1; D may be TRBD2 (6 bases). The CDR3 is made up of 13 amino acids. V lost 7 bases and J lost 3, with 10 bases in between. The DNA of the CDR3 is TGTGCCAGCACGGGAGTACACTACAATGAGCAGTTCTTC. Amino acids: CASTGVHYNEQFF.

Only one count was recorded for this clonotype. The chain links TRBV30 to TRBJ2-4; weak D call: TRBD1 (6 bases). Germline CDR1 reads GTSNPN; CDR2 reads SVGIG (reference sequence). CDR3 length: 12 residues. Trimming pared 0 bases from V and 6 bases from J, leaving 6 bases between. CDR3 sequence reads: CAWSVGGNIQYF. The CDR3 bases are TGTGCCTGGAGTGTAGGGGGAAACATTCAGTACTTC.

The rearrangement joins TRBV12-3 or TRBV12-4 to TRBJ2-4, with 12 positions matching TRBD1. This CDR3 comprises 19 residues. Losses at the gene ends were 5 bases for V and 0 bases for J; bases not matched to a gene: 11. The CDR3 bases are TGTGCCAGCAGTCCGGGACAGGGGGCCGGGGTTATAGCCAAAAACATTCAGTACTTC. Amino acid sequence: CASSPGQGAGVIAKNIQYF.

V gene TRBV5-1 combines with J gene TRBJ2-7; no clear D gene. V shed 0 bases and J shed 2 bases, with 21 bases lying between them. From germline, CDR1 is SGHRS and CDR2 YFSETQ. The CDR3 totals 18 residues. The CDR3 DNA reads TGCGCCAGCAGCTTGGGTCCCATAGGTCAGAGGTTCGCCTACGAGCAGTACTTC. Its protein is CASSLGPIGQRFAYEQYF.

The chain links TRBV25-1 to TRBJ2-7; weak D call: TRBD2 (5 bases). This CDR3 spans 14 amino acids. Trimming removed 5 bases at V and 5 bases at J, with 16 bases between. The V gene's germline CDR1 is MGHDK and CDR2 SYGVNS. This chain's CDR3 is CASSSGDWLHEQYF. CDR3 coding DNA: TGTGCCAGCAGTAGCGGTGACTGGCTGCACGAGCAGTACTTC.

This chain joins TRBV5-1 and TRBJ1-1; TRBD1 is a possible D gene (6 bases). This CDR3 comprises 14 residues. Trimming pared 6 bases from V and 5 bases from J, leaving 17 bases between. Germline CDR1 and CDR2: SGHRS and YFSETQ. This CDR3 reads CASKLPGVRTEAFF. CDR3 bases: TGCGCCAGCAAGCTCCCAGGGGTGAGGACTGAAGCTTTCTTT.

The chain carries TRBV7-9 and TRBJ2-7; TRBD2 matches at 7 bases. Looked up from germline, CDR1 is SEHNR and CDR2 is FQNEAQ (reference sequence). With 5 bases clipped from V and 5 bases from J, the junction kept 15 bases outside the gene matches. This CDR3 is built from 16 residues. The CDR3 reads CASSNLLGRAVNEQYF. The CDR3 nucleotides read TGTGCCAGCAGCAACCTTTTAGGGAGGGCCGTCAACGAGCAGTACTTC.

The rearrangement uses TRBV5-1 and TRBJ1-1; possible D gene TRBD1, 6 bases. The CDR3 covers 16 residues. The V gene's germline CDR1 is SGHRS and CDR2 YFSETQ. Deletions cut 4 bases from V and 1 base from J, with 17 bases between. This CDR3 reads CASSPAGGRGNTEAFF. CDR3 DNA sequence: TGCGCCAGCAGCCCGGCTGGTGGCAGGGGGAACACTGAAGCTTTCTTT.

This clonotype was recorded a few times. CDR3 sequence: CASSVDQGTETQYF. The CDR3 DNA sequence: TGTGCCAGCAGCGTAGACCAGGGGACAGAGACCCAGTACTTC. The rearrangement uses TRBV9 and TRBJ2-5, with D perhaps TRBD1 (6 bases). V was cut by 0 bases and J by 4 bases, with 10 bases left in between. Germline V lookup: CDR1 SGDLS, CDR2 YYNGEE. This CDR3 is 14 amino acids long.

This clonotype was counted ten times or more. J is TRBJ1-2 and V is TRBV2; 7 bases line up with TRBD1. The CDR3 consists of 13 residues. The germline V gene has CDR1 SNHLY and CDR2 FYNNEI. V lost 7 bases, J lost 8 bases, and 10 bases stayed unmatched. CDR3 in DNA: TGTGCCAGCAATCTCAGGGGGAGCGGGGGCTACACCTTC. It is translated as CASNLRGSGGYTF.

The rearrangement uses TRBV10-3 and TRBJ1-1, with D possibly being TRBD1 (6 bases). Germline lookup yields CDR1 ENHRY and CDR2 SYGVKD. The CDR3 spans 15 residues. V lost 10 bases, J lost 0 bases, and 18 bases lay in between. The CDR3 loop is CASRDTNGVNTEAFF. In DNA, the CDR3 is TGTGCCAGCCGGGACACCAACGGGGTGAACACTGAAGCTTTCTTT.

This chain connects TRBV6-2 or TRBV6-3 to TRBJ1-5; D might be TRBD1 (5 bases). V was trimmed by 5 bases and J by 0 bases, leaving 20 bases between them. The germline V gene encodes CDR1 MNHEY and CDR2 SVGEGT. The CDR3 runs 18 residues. CDR3 loop: CASSESGPGEISNQPQHF. Here the CDR3 DNA reads TGTGCCAGCAGTGAGTCGGGACCGGGCGAAATTAGCAATCAGCCCCAGCATTTT.

The rearrangement uses TRBV19 and TRBJ1-1; D is unresolved. From germline, CDR1 is LNHDA and CDR2 SQIVND (reference sequence). With 6 bases removed from V and 1 base from J, the gap between germline ends came to 18 bases. The CDR3 runs to 16 residues. The CDR3 loop is CASSPLRPGGNTEAFF. CDR3 DNA sequence: TGTGCCAGTAGCCCCCTCCGGCCGGGCGGGAACACTGAAGCTTTCTTT.

Ten or more counts support this clonotype. The V gene is TRBV2, the J gene TRBJ2-7; D possibly corresponds to TRBD2 (5 bases). CDR1 and CDR2 from the germline V gene are SNHLY and FYNNEI. V lost 5 bases and J lost 2, with 10 bases in between. The CDR3 has 13 residues. The CDR3 sequence: CASSPDSTYEQYF. The CDR3 nucleotides read TGTGCCAGCAGTCCGGACTCAACCTACGAGCAGTACTTC.